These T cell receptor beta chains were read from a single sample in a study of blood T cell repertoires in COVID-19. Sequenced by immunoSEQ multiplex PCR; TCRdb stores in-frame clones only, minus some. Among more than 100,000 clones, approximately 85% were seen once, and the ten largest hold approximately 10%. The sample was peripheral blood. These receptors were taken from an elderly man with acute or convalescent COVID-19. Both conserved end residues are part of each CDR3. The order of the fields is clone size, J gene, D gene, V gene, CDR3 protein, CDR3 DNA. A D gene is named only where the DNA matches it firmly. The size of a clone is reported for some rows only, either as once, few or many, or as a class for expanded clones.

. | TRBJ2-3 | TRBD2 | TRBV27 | CASSFSGLAGYTDTQYF | TGTGCCAGCAGTTTTTCGGGACTAGCGGGGTACACAGATACGCAGTATTTT
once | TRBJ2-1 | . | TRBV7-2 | CASSLAALDFHEQFF | TGTGCCAGCAGCTTAGCGGCGCTAGATTTCCATGAGCAGTTCTTC
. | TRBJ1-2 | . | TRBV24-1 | CATSDPGYGYTF | TGTGCCACCAGTGATCCAGGGTATGGCTACACCTTC
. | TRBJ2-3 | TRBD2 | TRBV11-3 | CASSLLVAGGTDTQYF | TGTGCCAGCAGCCTCCTGGTAGCGGGAGGCACAGATACGCAGTATTTT
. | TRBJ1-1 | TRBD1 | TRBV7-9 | CASSLATGQGTEAFF | TGTGCCAGCAGCTTAGCGACTGGACAGGGAACTGAAGCTTTCTTT
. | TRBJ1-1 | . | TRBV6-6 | CASSRQMNTEAFF | TGTGCCAGCAGCCGACAAATGAACACTGAAGCTTTCTTT
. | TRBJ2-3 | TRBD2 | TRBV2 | CASRGRSGSRGDTQYF | TGTGCCAGCAGGGGACGTAGCGGGAGTAGAGGAGATACGCAGTATTTT
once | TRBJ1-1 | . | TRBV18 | CASSPNFMAGAGQTAFF | TGTGCCAGCTCACCAAACTTTATGGCAGGGGCTGGGCAGACAGCTTTCTTT
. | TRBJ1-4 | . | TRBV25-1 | CASSGEWGANEKLFF | TGTGCCAGCAGTGGGGAATGGGGGGCTAATGAAAAACTGTTTTTT
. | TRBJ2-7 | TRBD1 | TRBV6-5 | CASSHVGQGAGEQYF | TGTGCCAGCAGTCACGTAGGGCAGGGGGCTGGCGAGCAGTACTTC
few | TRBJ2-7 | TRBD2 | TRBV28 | CASSLWPRERDSYEQYF | TGTGCCAGCAGTTTATGGCCCCGGGAGCGGGACTCCTACGAGCAGTACTTC
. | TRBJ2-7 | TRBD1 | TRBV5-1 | CASTFGQGRAYEQYF | TGCGCCAGCACCTTTGGACAGGGTAGAGCCTACGAGCAGTACTTC
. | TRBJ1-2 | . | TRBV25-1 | CASSEQGRYGYTF | TGTGCCAGCAGTGAACAGGGTCGCTATGGCTACACCTTC
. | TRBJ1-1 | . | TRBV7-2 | CASSTLGGRTEAFF | TGTGCCAGCAGCACTTTGGGGGGGCGCACTGAAGCTTTCTTT
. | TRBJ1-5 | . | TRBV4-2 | CASSSNRVNSNQPQHF | TGTGCCAGCAGCTCAAATCGGGTCAATAGCAATCAGCCCCAGCATTTT
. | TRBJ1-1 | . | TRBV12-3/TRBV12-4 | CASSSTGYTEAFF | TGTGCCAGCAGTTCTACAGGGTACACTGAAGCTTTCTTT
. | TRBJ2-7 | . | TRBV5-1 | CASSLTGLNYEQYF | TGCGCCAGCAGCTTAACGGGGTTGAACTACGAGCAGTACTTC
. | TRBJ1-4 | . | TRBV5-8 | CASSLFVTEREKLFF | TGTGCCAGCAGCTTATTTGTAACGGAGAGGGAAAAACTGTTTTTT
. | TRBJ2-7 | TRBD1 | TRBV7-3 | CASSKNPGQGGHEQYF | TGTGCCAGCAGCAAAAACCCGGGACAGGGGGGTCACGAGCAGTACTTC
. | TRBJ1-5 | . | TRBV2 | CASGDLSNQPQHF | TGTGCCAGCGGTGACCTTAGCAATCAGCCCCAGCATTTT
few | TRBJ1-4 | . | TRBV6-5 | CASSYLQGNEKLFF | TGTGCCAGCAGTTACTTGCAGGGGAATGAAAAACTGTTTTTT
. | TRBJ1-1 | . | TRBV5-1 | CASSQRTRLDTEAFF | TGCGCCAGCAGCCAAAGGACAAGATTAGACACTGAAGCTTTCTTT
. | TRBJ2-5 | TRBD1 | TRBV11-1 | CASSSRTGNGETQYF | TGTGCCAGCAGCTCAAGGACAGGGAATGGAGAGACCCAGTACTTC
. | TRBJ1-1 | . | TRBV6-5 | CASSYSGRGNTEAFF | TGTGCCAGCAGTTACTCGGGCAGGGGAAACACTGAAGCTTTCTTT
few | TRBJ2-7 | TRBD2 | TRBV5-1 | CASSPLLAGDYEQYF | TGCGCCAGCAGCCCTCTACTAGCGGGAGACTACGAGCAGTACTTC
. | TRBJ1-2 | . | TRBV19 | CASSDHRANNYGYTF | TGTGCCAGTAGCGATCACAGGGCGAATAACTATGGCTACACCTTC
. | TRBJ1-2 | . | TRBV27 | CASSLGREPAYGYTF | TGTGCCAGCAGTTTAGGGAGGGAACCAGCCTATGGCTACACCTTC
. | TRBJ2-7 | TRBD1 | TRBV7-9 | CASSLSGTGGYEQYF | TGTGCCAGCAGCTTAAGTGGGACAGGGGGCTACGAGCAGTACTTC
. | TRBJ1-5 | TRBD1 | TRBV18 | CASSPPGTGYGNQPQHF | TGTGCCAGCTCACCACCGGGGACAGGTTACGGCAATCAGCCCCAGCATTTT
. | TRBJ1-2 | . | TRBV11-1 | CASSLPGDGGYTF | TGTGCCAGCAGCTTACCGGGGGATGGTGGCTACACCTTC
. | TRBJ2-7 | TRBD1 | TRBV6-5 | CASDLGGTGDYEQYF | TGTGCCAGCGACCTAGGGGGGACAGGGGACTACGAGCAGTACTTC
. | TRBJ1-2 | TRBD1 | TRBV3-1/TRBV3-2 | CASSQDTTGWGYTF | TGTGCCAGCAGCCAAGATACGACAGGGTGGGGCTACACCTTC
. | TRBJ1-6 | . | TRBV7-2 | CASSLGAFNSPLHF | TGTGCCAGCAGCTTAGGGGCCTTCAATTCACCCCTCCACTTT
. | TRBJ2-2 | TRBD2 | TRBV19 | CASRRLAGSNTGELFF | TGTGCCAGTAGGCGACTAGCGGGGTCGAACACCGGGGAGCTGTTTTTT
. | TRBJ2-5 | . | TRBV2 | CASLGGGGSETQYF | TGTGCCAGCCTAGGTGGGGGGGGCAGCGAGACCCAGTACTTC
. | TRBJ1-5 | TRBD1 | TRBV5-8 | CASSARDRGLQPQHF | TGTGCCAGCAGCGCCCGGGACAGGGGGCTTCAGCCCCAGCATTTT
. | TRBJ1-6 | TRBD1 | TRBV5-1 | CASSATGERSPLHF | TGCGCCAGCAGCGCGACAGGGGAACGATCACCCCTCCACTTT
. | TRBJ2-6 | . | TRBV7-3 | CASSPGRRSGANVLTF | TGTGCCAGCAGCCCGGGGAGACGCTCTGGGGCCAACGTCCTGACTTTC
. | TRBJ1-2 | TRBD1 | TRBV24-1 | CATSGGQGDGYTF | TGTGCCACCAGTGGAGGACAGGGGGATGGCTACACCTTC
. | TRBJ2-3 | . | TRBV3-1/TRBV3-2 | CASSYRPDTQYF | TGTGCCAGCAGTTACAGGCCAGATACGCAGTATTTT
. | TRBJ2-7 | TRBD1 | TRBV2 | CASSRTGEGEQYF | TGTGCCAGCAGCCGGACAGGGGAGGGCGAGCAGTACTTC
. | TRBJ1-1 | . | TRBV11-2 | CASSPRGEAFF | TGTGCCAGCAGCCCCCGAGGAGAAGCTTTCTTT
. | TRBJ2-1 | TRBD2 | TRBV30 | CAWSGTSGRRYNEQFF | TGTGCCTGGAGTGGGACTAGCGGGAGGAGGTACAATGAGCAGTTCTTC
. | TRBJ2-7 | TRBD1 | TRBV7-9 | CASSLPGQGYEQYF | TGTGCCAGCAGCTTACCGGGACAGGGGTACGAGCAGTACTTC
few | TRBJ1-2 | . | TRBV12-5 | CASGLVARGIPFYGYTF | TGTGCTAGTGGTTTGGTAGCCAGAGGGATACCCTTCTATGGCTACACCTTC
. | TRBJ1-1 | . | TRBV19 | CASTGSTEAFF | TGTGCCAGTACCGGGAGCACTGAAGCTTTCTTT
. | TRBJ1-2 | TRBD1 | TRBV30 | CAWIRDSANYGYTF | TGTGCCTGGATTCGGGACAGCGCTAACTATGGCTACACCTTC
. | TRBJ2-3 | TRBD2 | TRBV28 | CAIGGGGLDADTQYF | TGTGCCATCGGAGGTGGGGGACTAGACGCAGATACGCAGTATTTT
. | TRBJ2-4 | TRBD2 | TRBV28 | CASSSGTQLAKNIQYF | TGTGCCAGCAGTAGCGGGACCCAGCTAGCCAAAAACATTCAGTACTTC